The 17 T cell receptor beta chains reported below all come from one sample, sequenced in a study of T cell changes during pregnancy in multiple sclerosis. Measured with immunoSEQ multiplex PCR; TCRdb has only the in-frame clones, and not every one. Of some 38,000 clones in the sample, more than 90% are singletons; the top ten hold about an eighth. The sequencing here drew on CD8+ T cells from peripheral blood mononuclear cells, taken after pregnancy. These receptors came from a female donor with multiple sclerosis, enrolled in a pregnancy study.

The CDR3 DNA reads TGTGCCAGCAGCGTAGGGGGGGATAGTCAGCCCCAGCATTTT. Translation: CASSVGGDSQPQHF. The chain is built from TRBV9 and TRBJ1-5; tentative D call: TRBD1 (5 bases). V was clipped by 0 bases and J by 6 bases, with 10 bases between them. CDR3 length: 14 amino acids. Germline CDR1 SGDLS, CDR2 YYNGEE.

V usage is TRBV5-4 and J usage is TRBJ2-3, with TRBD2 as a possible D gene (5 bases). Trimming took 3 bases from V and 4 from J, leaving 12 bases between them. The CDR3 covers 14 residues. Germline loops: CDR1 SGHNT, CDR2 YYREEE (reference sequence). The CDR3 sequence is CASSSLGSADTQYF. The CDR3 DNA reads TGTGCCAGCAGCTCACTAGGTTCGGCAGATACGCAGTATTTT. Complete variable domain (other parts from reference TRBV5-4 and TRBJ2-3): ETGVTQSPTHLIKTRGQQVTLRCSSQSGHNTVSWYQQALGQGPQFIFQYYREEENGRGNFPPRFSGLQFPNYSSELNVNALELDDSALYLCASSSLGSADTQYFGPGTRLTVL.

CDR3 region: CASSPKLAGGKETQYF. The CDR3, as DNA: TGTGCCAGCTCACCTAAACTAGCGGGAGGGAAAGAGACCCAGTACTTC. The V and J genes are TRBV18 and TRBJ2-5; 13 nucleotides agree with TRBD2. The CDR3 totals 16 residues. The germline gives CDR1 KGHSH, CDR2 LQKENI. V lost 3 bases, J lost 3 bases, and 4 bases stayed unmatched.

The J gene is TRBJ1-1, the V gene TRBV6-5; TRBD1 might be the D (5 bases). V lost 4 bases and J 7 bases, leaving 13 bases between the germline ends. The CDR3 spans 13 residues. Germline V CDR1 and CDR2: MNHEY, SVGAGI. The CDR3 is CASSSWLGVEAFF. The CDR3 DNA reads as TGTGCCAGCAGTTCCTGGCTAGGGGTTGAAGCTTTCTTT.

The chain recombines TRBV6-5 with TRBJ2-7, with 9 bases that match TRBD2. This CDR3 has 15 amino acids. The germline gives CDR1 MNHEY, CDR2 SVGAGI. Germline trimming cut 5 bases from V and 0 bases from J; bases unmatched to any gene: 5. The CDR3, as DNA: TGTGCCAGCAGTCTTAGCGGGGGATACTCCTACGAGCAGTACTTC. Amino acids: CASSLSGGYSYEQYF.

The chain employs TRBV10-3 and TRBJ2-3, with TRBD1 identical over 11 bases. Germline V lookup: CDR1 ENHRY, CDR2 SYGVKD. The CDR3 has 16 amino acids. The V and J ends lost 2 bases and 1 base, in that order; junction bases with no gene match: 2. The CDR3 spells CAISEGTGGGTDTQYF. CDR3 DNA sequence: TGTGCCATCAGTGAGGGGACAGGGGGTGGCACAGATACGCAGTATTTT.

Only a few counts were recorded for this clone. Other DNA sequences of this sample code for an identical CDR3. The chain is built from TRBV9 and TRBJ2-1; 12 bases are shared with TRBD2. Germline assignment: CDR1 SGDLS and CDR2 YYNGEE. Trimming at V came to 0 bases and at J to 7 bases, leaving 2 bases not matched to a gene. There are 15 residues in the CDR3. CDR3 coding DNA: TGTGCCAGCAGCGTAGAGGGACTAGCGGGTAATGAGCAGTTCTTC. Translated, it gives CASSVEGLAGNEQFF.

The V gene is TRBV7-3, the J gene TRBJ2-5, with TRBD2 as a possible D gene (5 bases). This CDR3 has 18 residues. The V gene's germline CDR1 is SGHTA and CDR2 FQGTGA. The V and J ends lost 4 bases and 1 base respectively, with 22 bases between them. The CDR3, as DNA: TGTGCCAGCAGCTCCGATACTAGGCCCCATCCCAGCCAAGAGACCCAGTACTTC. Encoded protein: CASSSDTRPHPSQETQYF.

This clone was seen just once. The rearrangement joins TRBV27 to TRBJ2-6; D may be TRBD2 (5 bases). The V end was cut by 2 bases, the J end by 3 bases, with 8 bases between. The CDR3 sequence is 15 residues long. CDR1 MNHEY and CDR2 SMNVEV come from the germline V gene (reference sequence). The CDR3 DNA reads as TGTGCCAGCAGTTTAGGTGGAGGTGGGGCCAACGTCCTGACTTTC. It translates to CASSLGGGGANVLTF.

This rearrangement joins TRBV7-9 to TRBJ1-5; possibly TRBD1 for D (5 bases). This CDR3 contains 16 residues. From germline, CDR1 is SEHNR and CDR2 FQNEAQ (reference sequence). V was cut by 3 bases and J by 9 bases, with 21 bases left in between. The CDR3 here is CASSLGTGTFNGPQHF. The CDR3 nucleotides read TGTGCCAGCAGCTTGGGGACCGGGACTTTCAATGGGCCCCAGCATTTT. Combining the CDR3 with reference TRBV7-9 and TRBJ1-5 gives the whole variable domain DTGVSQNPRHKITKRGQNVTFRCDPISEHNRLYWYRQTLGQGPEFLTYFQNEAQLEKSRLLSDRFSAERPKGSFSTLEIQRTEQGDSAMYLCASSLGTGTFNGPQHFGDGTRLSIL.

With respect to this clone: Within the sample, other DNA sequences also encode this same CDR3. The chain uses TRBV28 and TRBJ1-1; D remains ambiguous. Germline CDR1 is MDHEN and CDR2 is SYDVKM. Trimming took 4 bases from V and 1 from J, leaving 7 bases between them. CDR3 length equals 13 residues. DNA for the CDR3: TGTGCCAGCAGTTATGATAGGAACACTGAAGCTTTCTTT. Its translation is CASSYDRNTEAFF.

This clone was seen only once. The chain carries TRBV19 and TRBJ1-6; D unresolved. The CDR3 spans 16 residues. Deletions cut 3 bases from V and 0 bases from J, with 9 bases between. The germline V gene encodes CDR1 LNHDA and CDR2 SQIVND (reference sequence). This chain's CDR3 is CASSILRASYNSPLHF. DNA for the CDR3: TGTGCCAGTAGTATCTTGAGAGCCTCCTATAATTCACCCCTCCACTTT.

This sequence joins TRBV4-1 and TRBJ2-5, with unresolved D. Germline lookup yields CDR1 MGHRA and CDR2 YSYEKL. V was pared by 0 bases and J by 1 base, with 9 bases between. This CDR3 comprises 15 residues. The CDR3 region is CASSQEKSLQETQYF. The DNA of the CDR3 is TGCGCCAGCAGCCAAGAGAAGAGTCTCCAAGAGACCCAGTACTTC.

CDR3: CSPPRDRGVANEKLFF. CDR3 nucleotides: TGCAGCCCCCCGCGGGACCGAGGAGTAGCTAATGAAAAACTGTTTTTT. J is TRBJ1-4 and V is TRBV29-1; the D gene is possibly TRBD1 (5 bases). Trimming cost V 8 bases and J 3 bases, with 22 bases left between them. Germline loops: CDR1 SQVTM, CDR2 ANQGSEA. This CDR3 is built from 16 residues.

The chain has TRBV9 and TRBJ1-2, with TRBD1 matching 11 bases. CDR3 length: 20 residues. Germline V CDR1 and CDR2: SGDLS, YYNGEE. V gave up 0 bases and J gave up 1 base; unmatched junction bases: 14. CDR3: CASSVEGEGDRGAVNYGYTF. The CDR3, as DNA: TGTGCCAGCAGCGTAGAGGGGGAGGGGGACAGGGGGGCTGTTAACTATGGCTACACCTTC.

The chain combines TRBV18 with TRBJ2-7; weak D call: TRBD2 (7 bases). With 0 bases removed from V and 6 bases from J, the gap between germline ends came to 18 bases. Germline CDR1 reads KGHSH; CDR2 reads LQKENI. The length of the CDR3 is 16 residues. The CDR3 bases are TGTGCCAGCTCACCACCCTCAGGGGAGGGCCTGCTCGAGCAGTACTTC. As protein: CASSPPSGEGLLEQYF.

The V and J genes are TRBV4-1 and TRBJ2-7; 8 bases map to TRBD1. This CDR3 contains 14 residues. The germline gives CDR1 MGHRA, CDR2 YSYEKL. V trimming: 5 bases; J trimming: 7 bases; junction bases outside the gene matches: 10. The CDR3 region has the DNA TGCGCCAGCAGCTTGACGCAGGGGGCGCGTGAGCAGTACTTC. It yields the protein CASSLTQGAREQYF.